Listed below are T cell receptor beta chains from one sample, sequenced in a study of CD8+ T cells in alopecia areata. Clones were sequenced by immunoSEQ multiplex PCR, and TCRdb holds only the in-frame ones, with some missing. The sample has roughly 200,000 clones, around 60% seen once. The source material was CD8+ T cells sorted from blood, sampled at week 24, from a patient treated with tofacitinib. All receptors come from a human donor with alopecia areata. The CDR3 runs from the conserved cysteine through the conserved F or W. D genes are given only for firm matches. Rows may omit the clone size; those that give it use once, few, many or a size class.

11	TRBJ1-1	.	TRBV20-1	.	CSAQRNTEAFF	TGCAGTGCCCAGAGGAACACTGAAGCTTTCTTT
12	TRBJ2-7	.	TRBV7-9	.	CASMSPSYEQYF	TGTGCCAGCATGTCACCGTCCTACGAGCAGTACTTC
13	TRBJ1-2	.	TRBV4-1	.	CASSQDSGMGYTF	TGCGCCAGCAGCCAAGATAGCGGGATGGGCTACACCTTC
15	TRBJ2-3	many	TRBV7-8	.	CASSPLVSSTDTQYF	TGTGCCAGCAGCCCCCTAGTGTCTAGCACAGATACGCAGTATTTT
16	TRBJ2-3	.	TRBV9	.	CASSVERAGRTDTQYF	TGTGCCAGCAGCGTAGAGAGGGCGGGGCGCACAGATACGCAGTATTTT
16	TRBJ1-1	.	TRBV7-8	TRBD1	CASSPRQGGSDTEAFF	TGTGCCAGCAGCCCCCGACAGGGAGGTTCGGACACTGAAGCTTTCTTT
14	TRBJ1-6	.	TRBV2	.	CASSESRNNSPLHF	TGTGCCAGCAGTGAATCCCGGAATAATTCACCCCTCCACTTT
14	TRBJ2-2	.	TRBV2	TRBD2	CASAGGRNTGELFF	TGTGCCAGCGCGGGGGGCAGAAACACCGGGGAGCTGTTTTTT
15	TRBJ2-4	few	TRBV9	TRBD1	CASSPGTGGRNIQYF	TGTGCCAGCAGCCCGGGAACAGGGGGCCGGAACATTCAGTACTTC
12	TRBJ2-2	once	TRBV7-9	.	CASSLGPGELFF	TGTGCCAGCAGCTTAGGTCCCGGGGAGCTGTTTTTT
13	TRBJ2-4	few	TRBV27	.	CASSEPVRNIQYF	TGTGCCAGCAGTGAGCCGGTTCGAAACATTCAGTACTTC
16	TRBJ2-7	.	TRBV7-9	.	CASAGTAGRSSYEQYF	TGTGCCAGCGCGGGGACGGCGGGCAGGAGCTCCTACGAGCAGTACTTC
15	TRBJ2-7	.	TRBV6-6	TRBD2	CASRGGGGSSYEQYF	TGTGCCAGCAGGGGAGGCGGGGGGAGCTCCTACGAGCAGTACTTC
18	TRBJ2-7	.	TRBV4-2	TRBD2	CASSQEGGLAGDPTEQYF	TGTGCCAGCAGCCAAGAGGGGGGACTAGCGGGCGACCCGACGGAGCAGTACTTC
15	TRBJ1-1	few	TRBV27	.	CASSLVTPLNTEAFF	TGTGCCAGCAGTTTAGTCACCCCTCTGAACACTGAAGCTTTCTTT
15	TRBJ2-6	.	TRBV29-1	.	CSVEPTGTGANVLTF	TGCAGCGTTGAACCAACAGGGACTGGGGCCAACGTCCTGACTTTC
18	TRBJ2-3	.	TRBV4-1	TRBD1	CASSHRWGDRGHTDTQYF	TGCGCCAGCAGCCACCGCTGGGGAGACAGGGGGCACACAGATACGCAGTATTTT
13	TRBJ2-7	few	TRBV6-5	TRBD1	CASRRDSYEGQYF	TGTGCCAGCAGAAGGGACAGCTACGAGGGGCAGTACTTC
13	TRBJ2-2	.	TRBV5-6	.	CASSLGKRLELFF	TGTGCCAGCAGCTTGGGAAAGCGGCTGGAGCTGTTTTTT
12	TRBJ2-7	.	TRBV4-1	.	CASSDGPYEQYF	TGCGCCAGCAGCGATGGGCCCTACGAGCAGTACTTC
19	TRBJ2-3	.	TRBV29-1	.	CSVEGETAIRDFDTDTQYF	TGCAGCGTTGAAGGCGAGACGGCAATACGGGACTTTGACACAGATACGCAGTATTTT
13	TRBJ1-5	.	TRBV29-1	.	CSVGDSIHQPQHF	TGCAGCGTGGGAGACAGTATACATCAGCCCCAGCATTTT
14	TRBJ2-2	large	TRBV6-5	.	CASSMQQLTGELFF	TGTGCCAGCAGTATGCAACAGCTTACCGGGGAGCTGTTTTTT
15	TRBJ1-6	.	TRBV30	.	CAWSVAGSFVSPLHF	TGTGCCTGGAGTGTGGCCGGCTCCTTCGTGTCACCCCTCCACTTT
13	TRBJ2-7	.	TRBV14	.	CASSPRGNYEQYF	TGTGCCAGCAGCCCTCGGGGTAACTACGAGCAGTACTTC
17	TRBJ1-1	.	TRBV15	TRBD1	CATSRTRDTDRGRGAFF	TGTGCCACCAGCAGAACTCGAGATACTGACAGGGGAAGAGGAGCTTTCTTT
13	TRBJ2-5	.	TRBV29-1	TRBD1	CSVEDRAQETQYF	TGCAGCGTTGAGGACAGGGCCCAAGAGACCCAGTACTTC
14	TRBJ2-7	few	TRBV6-5	TRBD2	CASSYGGAHYEQYF	TGTGCCAGCAGCTACGGGGGGGCGCATTACGAGCAGTACTTC
14	TRBJ1-2	few	TRBV5-1	.	CASSKEILIYGYTF	TGCGCCAGCAGCAAGGAAATCTTGATATATGGCTACACCTTC
15	TRBJ2-7	.	TRBV7-8	TRBD1	CASSNPDRGGYEQYF	TGTGCCAGCAGCAACCCCGACAGGGGTGGCTACGAGCAGTACTTC
15	TRBJ2-5	.	TRBV4-1	TRBD1	CASSQGDRYQETQYF	TGCGCCAGCAGCCAAGGGGACAGGTACCAAGAGACCCAGTACTTC
11	TRBJ2-3	.	TRBV5-1	.	CASLGVDTQYF	TGCGCCAGCCTTGGTGTAGATACGCAGTATTTT
16	TRBJ2-5	once	TRBV2	TRBD2	CASSEVGLAGGETQYF	TGTGCCAGCAGTGAAGTAGGACTAGCGGGTGGAGAGACCCAGTACTTC
18	TRBJ2-1	.	TRBV4-1	.	CASSQVLPLRPRGNEQFF	TGCGCCAGCAGCCAAGTTTTGCCCCTACGGCCCCGGGGGAATGAGCAGTTCTTC
15	TRBJ2-5	.	TRBV6-5	TRBD1	CASIPAGGMQETQYF	TGTGCCAGCATCCCGGCAGGGGGTATGCAAGAGACCCAGTACTTC
15	TRBJ1-1	.	TRBV4-1	TRBD1	CASSRFTGANTEAFF	TGCGCCAGCAGCCGCTTTACAGGGGCGAACACTGAAGCTTTCTTT
14	TRBJ2-7	.	TRBV7-2	.	CASSLDGGVYEQYF	TGTGCCAGCAGCTTAGATGGCGGGGTCTACGAGCAGTACTTC
14	TRBJ1-5	.	TRBV12-5	TRBD1	CASGLWDRDQPQHF	TGTGCTAGTGGTTTGTGGGACAGAGATCAGCCCCAGCATTTT
15	TRBJ2-2	.	TRBV2	.	CASILSAGGAGELFF	TGTGCCAGCATCTTGTCAGCTGGAGGGGCCGGGGAGCTGTTTTTT
13	TRBJ1-1	.	TRBV5-1	.	CASRQGTNTEAFF	TGCGCCAGCAGGCAGGGAACGAACACTGAAGCTTTCTTT
15	TRBJ1-5	.	TRBV7-8	TRBD1	CASSYNRGGNQPQHF	TGTGCCAGCAGCTACAACAGGGGCGGGAATCAGCCCCAGCATTTT
13	TRBJ2-7	few	TRBV29-1	TRBD2	CSVMAGTSYEQYF	TGCAGCGTGATGGCGGGGACTAGCTACGAGCAGTACTTC
14	TRBJ2-1	.	TRBV9	TRBD2	CASSSPGGSNEQFF	TGTGCCAGCAGCTCCCCCGGGGGGTCCAATGAGCAGTTCTTC
11	TRBJ2-7	many	TRBV29-1	.	CSVQGAYEQYF	TGCAGCGTTCAGGGTGCCTACGAGCAGTACTTC
14	TRBJ1-2	.	TRBV9	.	CASSVDPGHDGYTF	TGTGCCAGCAGCGTAGATCCGGGGCATGATGGCTACACCTTC
17	TRBJ1-1	.	TRBV27	.	CASSLSSHTDPVSEAFF	TGTGCCAGCAGTTTATCCTCACATACAGACCCGGTCTCTGAAGCTTTCTTT
11	TRBJ1-3	.	TRBV6-6	.	CASIRANTIYF	TGTGCCAGCATACGGGCGAACACCATATATTTT